The 18 T cell receptor beta chains in this list originate from one sample, sequenced in a study of T-cell reconstitution after alpha-beta-depleted transplantation in children. TCRbeta library construction was performed incorporating unique molecular identifiers. Each CDR3 protein is one row after TCRdb ran MiXCR on the PCR reads. Among about 980,000 distinct CDR3 sequences listed, roughly 29% were seen once. Sequenced material: PBMCs, mostly from graft donor cells, taken 360 days after TCRalphabeta/CD19-depleted stem cell transplant. These TCRs come from a boy under three years old who had a stem cell transplant for SCID, so the T cells may come from the graft donor.

This chain uses TRBV28 with TRBJ2-3; TRBD2 matches 8 bases. CDR3 length: 14 residues. Germline trimming cut 10 bases from V and 2 bases from J; bases unmatched to any gene: 8. The V gene's germline CDR1 is MDHEN and CDR2 SYDVKM. The CDR3 region is CATSAGADTDTQYF. CDR3 nucleotides: TGTGCCACATCAGCGGGGGCCGACACAGATACGCAGTATTTT.

This clonotype was seen a few times. V gene TRBV28 combines with J gene TRBJ2-1, with 9 bases aligning to TRBD2. The CDR3 extends over 16 amino acids. Germline V lookup: CDR1 MDHEN, CDR2 SYDVKM. Losses at the gene ends were 6 bases for V and 0 bases for J; bases not matched to a gene: 6. The CDR3 is CASRYSGGPSYNEQFF. In nucleotides, the CDR3 is TGTGCCAGCAGATATAGCGGGGGCCCCTCCTACAATGAGCAGTTCTTC.

This clonotype was picked up a small number of times. The rearrangement uses TRBV18 and TRBJ1-6; no definite D call. The CDR3 sequence is 17 residues long. The V and J ends lost 4 bases and 6 bases respectively, with 19 bases between them. Looked up from germline, CDR1 is KGHSH and CDR2 is LQKENI. The CDR3 bases are TGTGCCAGCTCACGACTAAGAACATGGAACATTAATTCACCCCTCCACTTT. Its protein is CASSRLRTWNINSPLHF.

This clonotype occurred a few times. The chain carries TRBV3-1 and TRBJ1-1, with D unclear. CDR1 is LGHDT, CDR2 YNNKEL, per germline (reference sequence). The CDR3 consists of 11 residues. The V end lost 8 bases, the J end lost 4 bases, and 8 bases lay between the germline ends. The CDR3 nucleotides are TGTGCCAGCGGCCCTTCCACTGAAGCTTTCTTT. It codes for CASGPSTEAFF.

This clonotype was observed a few times. The chain is built from TRBV10-3 and TRBJ2-3; 8 bases agree with TRBD2. CDR1 is ENHRY and CDR2 is SYGVKD in the germline V gene. The CDR3 is made up of 14 amino acids. Unmatched junction bases numbered 9, after V lost 11 bases and J lost 2 bases. CDR3 in DNA: TGTGCCTTAGGAACTAGCGGAAACACAGATACGCAGTATTTT. This encodes CALGTSGNTDTQYF.

The chain uses TRBV18 and TRBJ1-3; D is ambiguous. CDR1 and CDR2 (germline): KGHSH, LQKENI. The CDR3 contains 14 residues. V was cut by 3 bases and J by 0 bases, with 6 bases left in between. The CDR3 DNA sequence: TGTGCCAGCTCACCGAGAGACTCTGGAAACACCATATATTTT. As protein: CASSPRDSGNTIYF.

This chain connects TRBV12-3 or TRBV12-4 to TRBJ2-5; 11 bases align to TRBD2. Unmatched junction bases numbered 9, after V lost 4 bases and J lost 5 bases. This CDR3 spans 16 amino acids. Here the CDR3 reads CASSSLGVAGGETQYF. CDR3 DNA sequence: TGTGCCAGCAGTTCCCTAGGGGTAGCGGGGGGGGAGACCCAGTACTTC.

The rearrangement joins TRBV9 to TRBJ2-5; 9 positions match TRBD1. Germline loops: CDR1 SGDLS, CDR2 YYNGEE. J was trimmed by 4 bases and V by 0 bases; bases with no gene match: 4. The CDR3 is 15 residues long. This chain's CDR3 is CASSVGTGGPETQYF. CDR3 nucleotide sequence: TGTGCCAGCAGCGTAGGAACAGGGGGCCCAGAGACCCAGTACTTC. The whole variable domain, remainder taken from reference TRBV9 and TRBJ2-5, is DSGVTQTPKHLITATGQRVTLRCSPRSGDLSVYWYQQSLDQGLQFLIQYYNGEERAKGNILERFSAQQFPDLHSELNLSSLELGDSALYFCASSVGTGGPETQYFGPGTRLLVL.

This clonotype was found many times. This chain connects TRBV3-1 to TRBJ2-2; D uncertain. Germline V CDR1 and CDR2: LGHDT, YNNKEL (reference sequence). This CDR3 is built from 12 residues. V lost 5 bases to trimming and J lost 6 bases, with 7 bases between them. As DNA, the CDR3 is TGTGCCAGCAGCTATTCGGCCGGGGAGCTGTTTTTT. Translated: CASSYSAGELFF.

This clonotype has a handful of counts. The chain links TRBV12-3 or TRBV12-4 to TRBJ2-2, with D hard to call. CDR3 length: 12 residues. The V gene lost 8 bases and the J gene lost 8 bases, with 12 bases spanning the gap. The CDR3 loop reads CASGLQEGELFF. The CDR3 DNA reads TGTGCCAGCGGCCTCCAGGAAGGGGAGCTGTTTTTT.

This clonotype came up many times. V and J are TRBV6-1 and TRBJ2-3; 11 nucleotides align to TRBD1. Germline V gene sequence: CDR1 MNHNS, CDR2 SASEGT. The CDR3 runs to 15 residues. Trimming took 4 bases from V and 5 from J; bases not matched to a gene: 5. The CDR3 reads CASSVSGTGGDTQYF. CDR3 sequence (DNA): TGTGCCAGCAGTGTGTCCGGGACAGGGGGAGATACGCAGTATTTT.

V gene TRBV11-2 combines with J gene TRBJ2-6, with D possibly being TRBD2 (5 bases). This CDR3 has 14 residues. V lost 5 bases and J 2 bases, leaving 7 bases between the germline ends. The germline V gene has CDR1 SGHAT and CDR2 FQNNGV. In DNA form, the CDR3 reads TGTGCCAGCAGCGGGAGTCCTGGGGCCAACGTCCTGACTTTC. The encoded protein is CASSGSPGANVLTF. Full variable domain (outside the CDR3, taken from reference TRBV11-2 and TRBJ2-6): EAGVAQSPRYKIIEKRQSVAFWCNPISGHATLYWYQQILGQGPKLLIQFQNNGVVDDSQLPKDRFSAERLKGVDSTLKIQPAKLEDSAVYLCASSGSPGANVLTFGAGSRLTVL.

Comments on this clonotype: Possible read error: a much larger clone is one base away. This sequence joins TRBV5-1 and TRBJ2-1; 10 bases match TRBD2. The germline CDR1 and CDR2 sequences are SGHRS and YFSETQ. The CDR3 covers 16 residues. CDR3 region: CASSSAEGLAYNEEFF. The CDR3 DNA is TGCGCCAGCAGCTCTGCCGAGGGACTAGCGTACAATGAGGAGTTCTTC.

The chain links TRBV7-8 to TRBJ2-7; perhaps TRBD2 as D (7 bases). The V end was cut by 3 bases, the J end by 2 bases, with 17 bases between. This CDR3 has 16 amino acids. Germline V gene data show CDR1 as SGHVS and CDR2 as FQNEAQ. This CDR3 reads CASSFLAGEGPYEQYF. The CDR3 region has the DNA TGTGCCAGCAGCTTTTTGGCAGGGGAGGGCCCCTACGAGCAGTACTTC.

This clonotype has just a few counts. CDR3 region: CASSHPENYGYTF. In DNA form, the CDR3 reads TGTGCCAGCAGCCACCCGGAGAACTATGGCTACACCTTC. The chain uses TRBV4-2 and TRBJ1-2; D is unclear. Germline CDR1 reads LGHNA; CDR2 reads YNFKEQ. The CDR3 contains 13 residues. Trimming left V 3 bases short and J 2 bases short, with 7 bases between.

The V and J genes are TRBV12-3 or TRBV12-4 and TRBJ2-7, with 12 bases aligning to TRBD2. The CDR3 consists of 15 residues. Germline trimming cut 7 bases from V and 0 bases from J; bases unmatched to any gene: 4. DNA of the CDR3: TGTGCCAGCACTAGCGGGGGGGCCCCCTCCTACGAGCAGTACTTC. Translated, it gives CASTSGGAPSYEQYF.

This clonotype has only a few counts. The V call is TRBV27, the J call TRBJ1-6; a possible D gene is TRBD1 (5 bases). V lost 5 bases, J lost 7 bases, and 15 bases lay in between. CDR3 length equals 15 residues. Germline CDR1 is MNHEY and CDR2 is SMNVEV (reference sequence). The CDR3 DNA is TGTGCCAGCAGTCCATGGGGAGGGGAGAATTCACCCCTCCACTTT. Amino acids: CASSPWGGENSPLHF.

Only one count was recorded for this clonotype. This chain connects TRBV7-9 to TRBJ2-2; possibly TRBD2 for D (6 bases). Per germline, CDR1 SEHNR and CDR2 FQNEAQ (reference sequence). Trimming removed 5 bases from V and 1 base from J, with 11 bases in between. The CDR3 is 15 amino acids. The CDR3 nucleotides read TGTGCCAGCAGCCAAGCGGGTATGAACACCGGGGAGCTGTTTTTT. This sequence encodes CASSQAGMNTGELFF.